This TCR beta chain was documented in a study of blood T cell repertoires in COVID-19. Study as a whole: In each case, the material was cDNA or gDNA derived from T cells, B-cell-depleted T cells, or PBMCs.

V was clipped by 7 bases and J by 4 bases; unmatched bases: 3. CDR3 size: 11 residues. Germline V gene lookup returns CDR1 SQVTM and CDR2 ANQGSEA. Using immunoSEQ multiplex PCR, the repertoire was profiled, and TCRdb retains in-frame clones only, with some absent. The table records 110,000 or so clones, roughly 80% of them present only once. The receptor was derived from a man in his fifties or sixties with acute or convalescent COVID-19. J is TRBJ1-2 and V is TRBV29-1; 7 bases align to TRBD1. Sequenced sample: peripheral blood. Here the CDR3 DNA reads TGCAGCGCCGGGGACAGCTATGGCTACACCTTC. This encodes CSAGDSYGYTF. Drawing the rest from reference TRBV29-1 and TRBJ1-2, the complete variable domain is SAVISQKPSRDICQRGTSLTIQCQVDSQVTMMFWYRQQPGQSLTLIATANQGSEATYESGFVIDKFPISRPNLTFSTLTVSNMSPEDSSIYLCSAGDSYGYTFGSGTRLTVV.